The 24 T cell receptor beta chains below all came from one sample that was sequenced in a study of shared clonotypes between healthy human individuals. Data came from immunoSEQ multiplex PCR; TCRdb stores just in-frame clones and leaves some out. The sample includes 550,000 to 650,000 clones, 95% to 97% of them seen just once. Positively selected for CCR7, the CD45RO-negative cells used as naive CD8 cells excluded terminally differentiated effector memory CD45RA+ cells. The sequenced sample was naive CD8+ T cells sorted from blood. Receptors were obtained from a woman aged 25-40 years in good health.

The sample holds one count of this clone. This chain links TRBV4-1 with TRBJ1-2; 10 positions agree with TRBD1. Germline loops: CDR1 MGHRA, CDR2 YSYEKL. CDR3 length: 16 amino acids. V lost 2 bases to trimming and J lost 6 bases; unmatched junction nucleotides: 9. The CDR3: CASSQHIRGQGDGYTF. DNA for the CDR3: TGCGCCAGCAGCCAACATATCAGAGGACAGGGGGATGGCTACACCTTC.

This chain joins TRBV7-8 and TRBJ1-1; tentative D call: TRBD1 (5 bases). Trimming left V 7 bases short and J 3 bases short, with 18 bases between. This CDR3 is 15 amino acids long. The germline V gene has CDR1 SGHVS and CDR2 FQNEAQ. CDR3 sequence (DNA): TGTGCCAGCAACCCTATGGGGGTGTGGGACACTGAAGCTTTCTTT. Protein sequence: CASNPMGVWDTEAFF.

The rearrangement uses TRBV4-2 and TRBJ1-1, with no clear D. The CDR3 loop spans 13 amino acids. V lost 1 base, J lost 4 bases, and 7 bases lay in between. CDR1 is LGHNA, CDR2 YNFKEQ, per germline. The CDR3 spells CASSQVSGTEAFF. The DNA of the CDR3 is TGTGCCAGCAGCCAAGTTTCTGGCACTGAAGCTTTCTTT.

The chain uses TRBV19 and TRBJ2-7; 10 bases are a match to TRBD1. Germline trimming cut 6 bases from V and 1 base from J; bases unmatched to any gene: 6. This CDR3 contains 15 residues. Germline V CDR1 and CDR2: LNHDA, SQIVND (reference sequence). CDR3: CASSFPGQGSYEQYF. The CDR3 DNA follows: TGTGCCAGTAGCTTCCCGGGACAGGGGTCCTACGAGCAGTACTTC.

The V call is TRBV27, the J call TRBJ2-1, with 15 bases fitting TRBD2. In germline, CDR1 is MNHEY, CDR2 SMNVEV (reference sequence). V shed 5 bases and J 7 bases; nucleotides not matched to a gene: 3. CDR3 length: 15 amino acids. DNA of the CDR3: TGTGCCAGCAGTAAAGGGACTAGCGGGAGGAATGAGCAGTTCTTC. It is translated as CASSKGTSGRNEQFF.

Remarks on this clone: The final CDR3 position lacks the conserved phenylalanine or tryptophan, pointing to a likely read error. No DNA is shown, since the ends of the CDR3 on it are uncertain; the CDR3 is the one TCRdb lists. V usage is TRBV28 and J usage is TRBJ2-4; the D call of TRBD2 is as the table states it, not checked on the DNA. The CDR3 spans 10 amino acids, including both terminal residues. CDR1 is MDHEN and CDR2 is SYDVKM in the germline V gene. CDR3 loop: CASSLGLAII.

The gene calls are TRBV15 and TRBJ2-3, with D perhaps matching TRBD1 or TRBD2 (5 bases each). The CDR3 length is 14 residues. V shed 8 bases and J shed 4 bases, with 16 bases lying between them. CDR1 and CDR2 (germline): LNHNV, YYDKDF (reference sequence). CDR3 sequence: CATSPFLGADTQYF. The CDR3 coding sequence is TGTGCCACCTCGCCCTTCCTGGGGGCAGATACGCAGTATTTT.

The V and J genes are TRBV2 and TRBJ2-1; D uncertain. Between the trimmed V and J ends, which lost 6 bases and 0 bases, there was a span of 12 bases. CDR3 length equals 15 residues. Germline V gene data show CDR1 as SNHLY and CDR2 as FYNNEI. The CDR3 loop reads CASSVDVSSYNEQFF. The CDR3 bases are TGTGCCAGCAGCGTGGACGTGAGCTCCTACAATGAGCAGTTCTTC.

The V and J genes are TRBV6-1 and TRBJ1-4; possible D gene TRBD1, 6 bases. The V and J ends lost 0 bases and 0 bases respectively, with 17 bases between them. CDR3 length: 19 residues. The germline CDR1 and CDR2 sequences are MNHNS and SASEGT. In nucleotides, the CDR3 is TGTGCCAGCAGTGAAGCGAAGTATCCAGGGGCGGCAACTAATGAAAAACTGTTTTTT. Encoded protein: CASSEAKYPGAATNEKLFF.

The rearrangement uses TRBV5-1 and TRBJ2-7; 7 bases map to TRBD2. Germline V gene data show CDR1 as SGHRS and CDR2 as YFSETQ. CDR3 size: 17 residues. After removal of 4 bases from V and 1 base from J, the junction contained 14 bases not matched to a gene. CDR3: CASSAPLAAEGSYEQYF. The CDR3 coding sequence is TGCGCCAGCAGCGCCCCTCTAGCGGCCGAGGGGTCCTACGAGCAGTACTTC.

This clone was detected once. Other DNA sequences from this sample encode an identical CDR3 as well. In DNA, the CDR3 is TGTGCCAGCAGTTTAACCGACAGGATATATGGCTACACCTTC. Its translation is CASSLTDRIYGYTF. V gene TRBV28 combines with J gene TRBJ1-2; D is possibly TRBD1 (6 bases). The germline gives CDR1 MDHEN, CDR2 SYDVKM. The CDR3 is 14 amino acids. V lost 2 bases to trimming and J lost 5 bases, with 12 bases between them.

V is TRBV11-2 and J is TRBJ2-7; no clear D. CDR3 length: 12 amino acids. The germline CDR1 and CDR2 sequences are SGHAT and FQNNGV. The V end was cut by 0 bases, the J end by 7 bases, with 7 bases between. The CDR3 is CASSLEAREQYF. CDR3 sequence (DNA): TGTGCCAGCAGCTTAGAGGCGAGGGAGCAGTACTTC.

The chain combines TRBV28 with TRBJ2-1; the match to TRBD2 covers 8 bases. There are 17 residues in the CDR3. Germline loops: CDR1 MDHEN, CDR2 SYDVKM. V was clipped by 2 bases and J by 3 bases; unmatched bases: 9. Written as DNA, the CDR3 is TGTGCCAGCAGTTTACGGCTAGCGGGCTCGAACTACAATGAGCAGTTCTTC. Translating gives CASSLRLAGSNYNEQFF.

V and J are TRBV7-9 and TRBJ2-7, with D perhaps matching TRBD1 (5 bases). The length of the CDR3 is 14 residues. Trimming stripped 1 base from V and 3 bases from J, with 10 bases between. CDR1 and CDR2 from the germline V gene are SEHNR and FQNEAQ (reference sequence). The CDR3: CASSLEGVLYEQYF. CDR3 nucleotides: TGTGCCAGCAGCTTAGAAGGGGTCCTCTACGAGCAGTACTTC.

Of note for this clone: The same CDR3 can be traced to other DNA sequences in this sample. The V gene is TRBV14, the J gene TRBJ2-3; D remains unclear. V was trimmed by 1 base and J by 3 bases, leaving 5 bases between them. The CDR3 loop spans 13 amino acids. CDR1 SGHDN and CDR2 FVKESK come from the germline V gene. The chain's CDR3 is CASSQVNTDTQYF. The CDR3 bases are TGTGCCAGCAGCCAAGTCAATACAGATACGCAGTATTTT.

The rearrangement uses TRBV5-4 and TRBJ2-7; 11 nucleotides line up with TRBD2. This CDR3 has 14 amino acids. V gave up 3 bases and J gave up 2 bases; unmatched junction bases: 1. Germline V gives CDR1 SGHNT, CDR2 YYREEE (reference sequence). CDR3 DNA sequence: TGTGCCAGCAGCTCGGGACTAGCGGCCTACGAGCAGTACTTC. Translation: CASSSGLAAYEQYF.

The chain recombines TRBV7-6 with TRBJ2-5, with D perhaps assigned TRBD1 or TRBD2 (5 bases each). The DNA end is more similar to TRBJ2-7, so the J call may be wrong. Germline V gene data show CDR1 as SGHVS and CDR2 as FNYEAQ. The CDR3 is 16 amino acids. The CDR3 sequence: CASSPRDGKPSYEQYF. CDR3 in DNA: TGTGCCAGCAGCCCCCGGGACGGGAAACCCTCCTACGAGCAGTACTTC.

The CDR3 region has the DNA TGTGCCAGCAGTTCCCTGACTAGCGGGGGAATCCGCAGACCCACAGATACGCAGTATTTT. Protein sequence: CASSSLTSGGIRRPTDTQYF. The chain carries TRBV28 and TRBJ2-3; TRBD2 agrees at 12 bases. J was trimmed by 2 bases and V by 4 bases; bases with no gene match: 16. Germline loops: CDR1 MDHEN, CDR2 SYDVKM. The length of the CDR3 is 20 residues.

The V call is TRBV6-4, the J call TRBJ2-1; 13 nucleotides line up with TRBD2. Losses at the gene ends were 5 bases for V and 10 bases for J; bases not matched to a gene: 5. This CDR3 contains 14 residues. CDR1 is MRHNA, CDR2 SNTAGT, per germline. The CDR3 region is CASSLLAGGPEQFF. The CDR3, as DNA: TGTGCCAGCAGTCTACTAGCGGGAGGGCCCGAGCAGTTCTTC.

V is TRBV6-5 and J is TRBJ1-6; no firm D call. V lost 10 bases and J 0 bases, leaving 13 bases between the germline ends. The V gene's germline CDR1 is MNHEY and CDR2 SVGAGI. This CDR3 region has 15 residues. The CDR3 spells CATRTVSSYNSPLHF. The CDR3 nucleotides read TGTGCCACCCGGACGGTGAGCTCCTATAATTCACCCCTCCACTTT.

V is TRBV28 and J is TRBJ2-7; TRBD1 is a possible D gene (6 bases). This CDR3 region has 14 residues. Germline V gives CDR1 MDHEN, CDR2 SYDVKM. The V gene lost 5 bases and the J gene lost 6 bases, with 17 bases spanning the gap. CDR3 sequence reads: CASSAPGTLLEQYF. CDR3 nucleotides: TGTGCCAGCAGTGCCCCCGGGACACTCCTCGAGCAGTACTTC.

This rearrangement joins TRBV29-1 to TRBJ2-7; D remains ambiguous. From germline, CDR1 is SQVTM and CDR2 ANQGSEA. The V end lost 3 bases, the J end lost 5 bases, and 8 bases lay between the germline ends. This CDR3 has 11 amino acids. CDR3 nucleotides: TGCAGCGTTGATTTGGCAGACGAGCAGTACTTC. It is translated as CSVDLADEQYF.

The chain carries TRBV27 and TRBJ2-7; D perhaps matches TRBD1 (6 bases). The germline V gene has CDR1 MNHEY and CDR2 SMNVEV (reference sequence). There are 14 residues in the CDR3. V was shortened by 6 bases and J by 3 bases, with 15 bases between the two germline ends. This CDR3 reads CASSSRGGYYEQYF. The CDR3 DNA reads TGTGCCAGCAGCTCCAGGGGTGGGTACTACGAGCAGTACTTC.

The chain joins TRBV7-9 to TRBJ1-2; D is unclear. Germline assignment: CDR1 SEHNR and CDR2 FQNEAQ (reference sequence). Trimming removed 5 bases at V and 6 bases at J, with 16 bases between. This CDR3 is built from 14 residues. The DNA for the CDR3 is TGTGCCAGCAGCCCTCCTGGGTTAGGAGATGGCTACACCTTC. As protein: CASSPPGLGDGYTF.